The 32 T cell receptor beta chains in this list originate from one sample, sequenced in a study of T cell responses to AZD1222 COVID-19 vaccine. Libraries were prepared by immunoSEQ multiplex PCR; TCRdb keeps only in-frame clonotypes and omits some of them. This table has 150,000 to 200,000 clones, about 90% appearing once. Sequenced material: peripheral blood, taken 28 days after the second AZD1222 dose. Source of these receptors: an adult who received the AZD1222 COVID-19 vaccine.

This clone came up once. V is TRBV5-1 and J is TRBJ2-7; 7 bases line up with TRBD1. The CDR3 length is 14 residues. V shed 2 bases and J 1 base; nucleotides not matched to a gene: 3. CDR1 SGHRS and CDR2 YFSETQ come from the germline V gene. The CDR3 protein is CASSFGTASYEQYF. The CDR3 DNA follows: TGCGCCAGCAGCTTCGGGACAGCTTCCTACGAGCAGTACTTC. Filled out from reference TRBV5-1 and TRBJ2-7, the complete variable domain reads KAGVTQTPRYLIKTRGQQVTLSCSPISGHRSVSWYQQTPGQGLQFLFEYFSETQRNKGNFPGRFSGRQFSNSRSEMNVSTLELGDSALYLCASSFGTASYEQYFGPGTRLTVT.

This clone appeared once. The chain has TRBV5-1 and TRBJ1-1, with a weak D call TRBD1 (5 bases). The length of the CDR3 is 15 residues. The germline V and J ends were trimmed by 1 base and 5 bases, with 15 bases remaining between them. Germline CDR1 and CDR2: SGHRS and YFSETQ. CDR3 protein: CASSLSAQGTTEAFF. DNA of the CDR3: TGCGCCAGCAGCTTGAGTGCGCAGGGAACAACTGAAGCTTTCTTT.

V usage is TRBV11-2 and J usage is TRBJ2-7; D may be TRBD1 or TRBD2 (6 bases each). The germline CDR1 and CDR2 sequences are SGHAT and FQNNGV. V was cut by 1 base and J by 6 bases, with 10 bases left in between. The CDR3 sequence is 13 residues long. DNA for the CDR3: TGTGCCAGCAGCTTAGGGGGGGCACTCGAGCAGTACTTC. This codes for CASSLGGALEQYF.

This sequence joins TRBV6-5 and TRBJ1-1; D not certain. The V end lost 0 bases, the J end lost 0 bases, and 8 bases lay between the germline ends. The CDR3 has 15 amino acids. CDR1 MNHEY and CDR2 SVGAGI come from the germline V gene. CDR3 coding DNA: TGTGCCAGCAGTTACTCGAGGCAGATGAACACTGAAGCTTTCTTT. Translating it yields CASSYSRQMNTEAFF.

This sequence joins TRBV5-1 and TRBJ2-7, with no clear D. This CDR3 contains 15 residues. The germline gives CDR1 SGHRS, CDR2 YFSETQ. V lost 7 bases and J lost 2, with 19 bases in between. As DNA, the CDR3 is TGCGCCAGCCAACCAATTCTCGGCCTAGCCTACGAGCAGTACTTC. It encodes CASQPILGLAYEQYF.

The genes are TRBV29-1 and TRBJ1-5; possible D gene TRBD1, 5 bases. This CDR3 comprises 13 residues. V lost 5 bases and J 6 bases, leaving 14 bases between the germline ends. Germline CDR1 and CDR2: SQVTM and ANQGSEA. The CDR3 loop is CSVLGREGQPQHF. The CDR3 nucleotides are TGCAGCGTTCTCGGCAGGGAAGGTCAGCCCCAGCATTTT.

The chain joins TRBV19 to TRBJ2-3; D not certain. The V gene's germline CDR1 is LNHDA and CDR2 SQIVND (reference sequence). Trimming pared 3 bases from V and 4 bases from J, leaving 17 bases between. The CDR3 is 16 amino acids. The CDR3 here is CASSIQGLAPADTQYF. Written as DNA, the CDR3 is TGTGCCAGTAGTATCCAAGGCCTGGCCCCCGCAGATACGCAGTATTTT.

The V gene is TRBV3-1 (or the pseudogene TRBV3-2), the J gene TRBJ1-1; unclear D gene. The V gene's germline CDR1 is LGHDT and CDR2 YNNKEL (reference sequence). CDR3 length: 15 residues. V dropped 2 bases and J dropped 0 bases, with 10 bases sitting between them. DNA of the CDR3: TGTGCCAGCAGCCAATATATAAGCATGAACACTGAAGCTTTCTTT. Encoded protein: CASSQYISMNTEAFF.

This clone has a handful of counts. The CDR3 spells CASSSGQGGTEAFF. The CDR3 coding sequence is TGTGCCAGCAGCTCAGGACAGGGCGGCACTGAAGCTTTCTTT. The chain recombines TRBV3-1 (or the pseudogene TRBV3-2) with TRBJ1-1; 8 bases are a match to TRBD1. The V gene's germline CDR1 is LGHDT and CDR2 YNNKEL (reference sequence). The junction had 6 bases not matched to a gene; V was cut back by 5 bases and J by 4 bases. The CDR3 runs to 14 residues.

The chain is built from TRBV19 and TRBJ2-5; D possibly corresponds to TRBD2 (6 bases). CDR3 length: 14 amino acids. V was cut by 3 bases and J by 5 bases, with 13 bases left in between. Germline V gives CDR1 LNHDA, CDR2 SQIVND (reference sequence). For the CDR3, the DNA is TGTGCCAGTAGTATCTCCCGGGGGTCCGAGACCCAGTACTTC. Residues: CASSISRGSETQYF.

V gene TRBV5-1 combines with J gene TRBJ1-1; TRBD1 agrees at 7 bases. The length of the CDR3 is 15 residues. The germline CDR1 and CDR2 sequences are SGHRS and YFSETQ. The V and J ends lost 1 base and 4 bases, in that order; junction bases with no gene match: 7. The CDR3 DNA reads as TGCGCCAGCAGCTTGCGCCCGGACAGGCTCACTGAAGCTTTCTTT. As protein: CASSLRPDRLTEAFF.

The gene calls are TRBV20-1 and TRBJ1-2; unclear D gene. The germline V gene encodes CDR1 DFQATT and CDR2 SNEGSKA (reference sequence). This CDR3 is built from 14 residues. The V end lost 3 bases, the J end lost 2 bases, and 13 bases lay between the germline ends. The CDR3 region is CSASRARGNYGYTF. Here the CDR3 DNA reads TGCAGTGCTAGTAGGGCACGCGGAAACTATGGCTACACCTTC.

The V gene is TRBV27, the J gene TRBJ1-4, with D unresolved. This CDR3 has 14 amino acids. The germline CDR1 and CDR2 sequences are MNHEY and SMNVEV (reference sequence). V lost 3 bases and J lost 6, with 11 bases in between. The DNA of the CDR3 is TGTGCCAGCAGTTTTGTGGGGTCCCATGAAAAACTGTTTTTT. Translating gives CASSFVGSHEKLFF. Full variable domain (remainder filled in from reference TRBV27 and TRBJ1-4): EAQVTQNPRYLITVTGKKLTVTCSQNMNHEYMSWYRQDPGLGLRQIYYSMNVEVTDKGDVPEGYKVSRKEKRNFPLILESPSPNQTSLYFCASSFVGSHEKLFFGSGTQLSVL.

CDR3 sequence: CASSPTGGYYEQYF. In nucleotides, the CDR3 is TGTGCCAGCAGCCCGACAGGGGGATACTACGAGCAGTACTTC. The J gene is TRBJ2-7, the V gene TRBV14, with 9 bases identical to TRBD1. V shed 4 bases and J 3 bases; nucleotides not matched to a gene: 4. The germline CDR1 and CDR2 sequences are SGHDN and FVKESK. The CDR3 has 14 amino acids.

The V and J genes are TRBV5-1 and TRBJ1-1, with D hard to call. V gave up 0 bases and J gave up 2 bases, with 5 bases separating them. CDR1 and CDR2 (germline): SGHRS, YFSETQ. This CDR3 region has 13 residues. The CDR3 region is CASSLADNTEAFF. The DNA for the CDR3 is TGCGCCAGCAGCTTGGCGGATAACACTGAAGCTTTCTTT.

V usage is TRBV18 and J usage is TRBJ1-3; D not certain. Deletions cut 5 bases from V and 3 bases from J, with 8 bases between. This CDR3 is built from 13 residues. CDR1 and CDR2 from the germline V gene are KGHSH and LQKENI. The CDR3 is CASSTTDGNTIYF. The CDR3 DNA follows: TGTGCCAGCTCAACGACGGATGGAAACACCATATATTTT.

DNA for the CDR3: TGCGCCAGCAGTGTTTGGGACAGGGAGGCTGGAAACACCATATATTTT. It codes for CASSVWDREAGNTIYF. The chain couples TRBV10-1 to TRBJ1-3, with 9 bases fitting TRBD1. This CDR3 is 16 amino acids long. The germline V gene encodes CDR1 WNHNN and CDR2 SYGVQD (reference sequence). V lost 4 bases to trimming and J lost 2 bases; unmatched junction nucleotides: 6.

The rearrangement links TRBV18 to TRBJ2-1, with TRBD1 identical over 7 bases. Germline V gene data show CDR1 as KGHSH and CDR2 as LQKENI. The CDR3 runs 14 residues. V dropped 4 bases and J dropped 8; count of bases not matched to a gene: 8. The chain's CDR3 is CASSRLDRAHEQFF. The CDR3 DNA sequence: TGTGCCAGCTCACGACTTGACAGGGCCCATGAGCAGTTCTTC.

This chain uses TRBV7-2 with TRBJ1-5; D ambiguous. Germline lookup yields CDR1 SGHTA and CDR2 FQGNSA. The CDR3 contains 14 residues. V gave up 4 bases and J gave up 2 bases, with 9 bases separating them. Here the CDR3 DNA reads TGTGCCAGCAGCTATCCTGGGGGCAATCAGCCCCAGCATTTT. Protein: CASSYPGGNQPQHF. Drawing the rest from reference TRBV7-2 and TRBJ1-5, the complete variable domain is GAGVSQSPSNKVTEKGKDVELRCDPISGHTALYWYRQSLGQGLEFLIYFQGNSAPDKSGLPSDRFSAERTGGSVSTLTIQRTQQEDSAVYLCASSYPGGNQPQHFGDGTRLSIL.

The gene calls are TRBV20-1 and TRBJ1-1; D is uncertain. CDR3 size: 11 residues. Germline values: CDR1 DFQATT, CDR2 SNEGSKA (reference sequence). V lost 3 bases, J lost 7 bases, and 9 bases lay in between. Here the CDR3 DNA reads TGCAGTGCTAGCCTTTTTCTTGAAGCTTTCTTT. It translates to CSASLFLEAFF.

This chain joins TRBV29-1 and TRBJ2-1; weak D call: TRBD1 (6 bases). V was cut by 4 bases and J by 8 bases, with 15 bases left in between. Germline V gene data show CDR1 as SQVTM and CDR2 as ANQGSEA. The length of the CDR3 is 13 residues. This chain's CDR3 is CSVGITGIDEQFF. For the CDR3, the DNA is TGCAGCGTTGGTATTACAGGGATCGATGAGCAGTTCTTC.

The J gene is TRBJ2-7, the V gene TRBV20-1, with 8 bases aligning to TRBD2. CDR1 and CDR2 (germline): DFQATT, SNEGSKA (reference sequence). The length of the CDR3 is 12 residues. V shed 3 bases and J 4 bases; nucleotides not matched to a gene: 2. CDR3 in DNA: TGCAGTGCTAGTAGACTAGCGTACGAGCAGTACTTC. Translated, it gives CSASRLAYEQYF.

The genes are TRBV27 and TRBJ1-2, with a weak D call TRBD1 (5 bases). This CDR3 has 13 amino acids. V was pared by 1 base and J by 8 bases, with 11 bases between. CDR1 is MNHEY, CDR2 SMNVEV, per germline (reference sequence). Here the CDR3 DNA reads TGTGCCAGCAGTTTATTTGGGGGTGAGGGCTACACCTTC. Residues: CASSLFGGEGYTF.

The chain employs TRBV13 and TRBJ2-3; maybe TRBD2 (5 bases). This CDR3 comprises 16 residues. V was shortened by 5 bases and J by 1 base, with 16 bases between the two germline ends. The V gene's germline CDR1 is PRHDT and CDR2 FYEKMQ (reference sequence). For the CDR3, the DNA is TGTGCCAGCAGCCGTCGGACCCCGAGGGGCACAGATACGCAGTATTTT. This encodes CASSRRTPRGTDTQYF.

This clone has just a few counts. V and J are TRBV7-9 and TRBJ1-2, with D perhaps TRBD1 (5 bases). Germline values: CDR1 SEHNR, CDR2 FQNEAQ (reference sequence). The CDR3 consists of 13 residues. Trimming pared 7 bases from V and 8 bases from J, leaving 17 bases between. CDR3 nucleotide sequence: TGTGCCAGCACCCGCCCAGGGACTCGAGGCTACACCTTC. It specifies CASTRPGTRGYTF.

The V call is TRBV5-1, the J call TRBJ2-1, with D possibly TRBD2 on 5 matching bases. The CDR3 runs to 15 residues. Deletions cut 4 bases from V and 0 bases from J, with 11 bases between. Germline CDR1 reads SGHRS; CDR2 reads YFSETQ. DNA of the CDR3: TGCGCCAGCAGCCTCCCGGGGAGCTCCTACAATGAGCAGTTCTTC. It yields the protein CASSLPGSSYNEQFF.

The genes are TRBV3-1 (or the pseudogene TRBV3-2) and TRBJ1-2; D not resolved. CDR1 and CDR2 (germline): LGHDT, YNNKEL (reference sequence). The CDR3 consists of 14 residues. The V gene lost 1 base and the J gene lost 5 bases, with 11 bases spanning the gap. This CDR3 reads CASSQGGSEYGYTF. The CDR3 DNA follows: TGTGCCAGCAGCCAAGGAGGGAGCGAGTATGGCTACACCTTC.

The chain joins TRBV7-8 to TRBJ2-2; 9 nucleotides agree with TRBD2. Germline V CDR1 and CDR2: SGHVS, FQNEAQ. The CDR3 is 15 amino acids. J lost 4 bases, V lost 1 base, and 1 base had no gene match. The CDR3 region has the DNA TGTGCCAGCAGCTTAGGCGGGGGGGGCACCGGGGAGCTGTTTTTT. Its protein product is CASSLGGGGTGELFF.

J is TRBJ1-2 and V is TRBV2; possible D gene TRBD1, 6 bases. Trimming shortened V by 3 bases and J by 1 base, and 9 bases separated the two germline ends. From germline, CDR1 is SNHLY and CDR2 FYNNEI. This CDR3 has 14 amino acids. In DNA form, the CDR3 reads TGTGCCAGCAGTGAGTGGACAGATAACTATGGCTACACCTTC. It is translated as CASSEWTDNYGYTF.

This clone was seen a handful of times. CDR3 bases: TGCGCCAGCAGCTCGAAGGGACAGGATGACGAGCAGTACTTC. Translating gives CASSSKGQDDEQYF. The chain is built from TRBV5-1 and TRBJ2-7; TRBD1 agrees at 8 bases. Germline CDR1 and CDR2: SGHRS and YFSETQ. This CDR3 has 14 residues. V dropped 3 bases and J dropped 5; count of bases not matched to a gene: 7.

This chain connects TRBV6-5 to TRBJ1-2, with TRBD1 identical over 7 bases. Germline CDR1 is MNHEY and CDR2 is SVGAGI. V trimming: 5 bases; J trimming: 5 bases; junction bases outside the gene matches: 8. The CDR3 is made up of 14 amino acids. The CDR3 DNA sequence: TGTGCCAGCAGTAGCACCGGGACAGCTTATGGCTACACCTTC. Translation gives CASSSTGTAYGYTF.

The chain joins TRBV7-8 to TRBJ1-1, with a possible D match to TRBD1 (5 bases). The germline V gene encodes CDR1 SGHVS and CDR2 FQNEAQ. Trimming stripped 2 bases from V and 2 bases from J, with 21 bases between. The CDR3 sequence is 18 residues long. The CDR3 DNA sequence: TGTGCCAGCAGCTTATTGTGGGGCCCAGAGGGCCCAAACACTGAAGCTTTCTTT. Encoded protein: CASSLLWGPEGPNTEAFF.